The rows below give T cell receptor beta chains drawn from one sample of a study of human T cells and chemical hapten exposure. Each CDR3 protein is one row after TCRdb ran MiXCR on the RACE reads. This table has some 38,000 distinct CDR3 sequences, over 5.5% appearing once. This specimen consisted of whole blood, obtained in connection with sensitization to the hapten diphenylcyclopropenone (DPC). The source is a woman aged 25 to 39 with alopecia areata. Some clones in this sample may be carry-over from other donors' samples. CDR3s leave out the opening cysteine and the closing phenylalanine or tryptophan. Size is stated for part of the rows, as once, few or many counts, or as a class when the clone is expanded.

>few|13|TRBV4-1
ASNGFWGINQPQH
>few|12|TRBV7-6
ASSLQGSGNTIY
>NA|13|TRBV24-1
ASRPGRGGGETQY
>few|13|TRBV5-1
ASSSAGQGVDGYT
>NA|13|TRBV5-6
ASSLTGTGGRGYT
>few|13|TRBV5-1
ASSFTDRSDSPLH
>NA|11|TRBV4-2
ASSSGGKETQY
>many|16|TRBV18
ASSRSRGGPTSSNEQF
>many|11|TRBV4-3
ASSQLSNTEAF
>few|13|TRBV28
ASSLWAGAYNEQF
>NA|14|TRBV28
ASSGTGKRYNQPQH